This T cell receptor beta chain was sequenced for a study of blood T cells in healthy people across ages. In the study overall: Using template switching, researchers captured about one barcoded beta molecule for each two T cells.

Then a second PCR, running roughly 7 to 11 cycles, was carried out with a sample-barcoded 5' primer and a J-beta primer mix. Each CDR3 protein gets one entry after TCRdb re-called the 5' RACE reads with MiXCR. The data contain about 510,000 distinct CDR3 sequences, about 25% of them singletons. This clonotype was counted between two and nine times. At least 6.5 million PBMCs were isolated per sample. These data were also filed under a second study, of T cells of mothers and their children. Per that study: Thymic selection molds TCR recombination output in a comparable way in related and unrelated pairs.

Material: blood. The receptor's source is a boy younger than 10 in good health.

The CDR3 region has the DNA TGCGCCAGCAGCCAAGACCTTGCGGGCGTCTCCTACGAGCAGTACTTC. This encodes CASSQDLAGVSYEQYF. The chain couples TRBV4-3 to TRBJ2-7; a weak D match, TRBD2 (5 bases). V shed 0 bases and J shed 0 bases, with 12 bases lying between them. The CDR3 contains 16 residues. Germline CDR1 is LGHNA and CDR2 is YSLEER.